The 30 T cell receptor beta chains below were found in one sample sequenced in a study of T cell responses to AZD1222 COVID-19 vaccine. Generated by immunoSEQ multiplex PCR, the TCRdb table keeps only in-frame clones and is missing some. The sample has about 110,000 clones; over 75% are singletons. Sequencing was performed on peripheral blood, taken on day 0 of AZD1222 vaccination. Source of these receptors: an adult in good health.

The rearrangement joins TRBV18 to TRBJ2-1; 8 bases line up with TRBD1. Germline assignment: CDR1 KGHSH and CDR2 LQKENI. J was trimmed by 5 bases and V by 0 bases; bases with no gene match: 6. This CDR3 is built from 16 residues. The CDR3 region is CASSPPTGDPHNEQFF. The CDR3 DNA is TGTGCCAGCTCACCACCGACAGGGGACCCTCACAATGAGCAGTTCTTC.

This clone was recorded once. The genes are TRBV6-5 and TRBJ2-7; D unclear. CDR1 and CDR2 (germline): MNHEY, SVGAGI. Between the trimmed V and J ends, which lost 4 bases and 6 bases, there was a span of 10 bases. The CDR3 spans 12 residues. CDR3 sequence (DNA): TGTGCCAGCAGTTCTCAACCCTTCGAGCAGTACTTC. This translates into CASSSQPFEQYF.

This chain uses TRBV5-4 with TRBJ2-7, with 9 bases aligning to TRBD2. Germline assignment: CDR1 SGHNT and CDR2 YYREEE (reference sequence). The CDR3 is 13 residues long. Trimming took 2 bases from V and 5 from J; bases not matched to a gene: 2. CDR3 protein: CASSFERGDEQYF. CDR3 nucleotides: TGTGCCAGCAGCTTTGAGCGGGGGGACGAGCAGTACTTC.

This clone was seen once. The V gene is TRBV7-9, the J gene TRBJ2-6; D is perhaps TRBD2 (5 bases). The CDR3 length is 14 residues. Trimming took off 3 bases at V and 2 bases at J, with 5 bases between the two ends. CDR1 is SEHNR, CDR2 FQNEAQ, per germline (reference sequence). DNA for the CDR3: TGTGCCAGCAGCTTGGAGGCTGGGGCCAACGTCCTGACTTTC. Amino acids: CASSLEAGANVLTF. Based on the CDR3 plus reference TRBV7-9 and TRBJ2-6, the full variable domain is DTGVSQNPRHKITKRGQNVTFRCDPISEHNRLYWYRQTLGQGPEFLTYFQNEAQLEKSRLLSDRFSAERPKGSFSTLEIQRTEQGDSAMYLCASSLEAGANVLTFGAGSRLTVL.

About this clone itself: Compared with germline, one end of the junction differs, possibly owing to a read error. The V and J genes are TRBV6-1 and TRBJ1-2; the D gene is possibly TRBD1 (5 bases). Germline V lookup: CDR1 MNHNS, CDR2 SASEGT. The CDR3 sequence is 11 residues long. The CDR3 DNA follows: TGTGCCAGCAGTGAACAGGGAGTCAGGCGCTTC. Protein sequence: CASSEQGVRRF.

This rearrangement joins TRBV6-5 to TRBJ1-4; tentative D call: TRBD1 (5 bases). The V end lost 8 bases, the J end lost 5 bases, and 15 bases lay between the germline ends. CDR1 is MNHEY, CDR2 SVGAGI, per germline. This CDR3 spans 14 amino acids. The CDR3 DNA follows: TGTGCCAGCGGGCCGGGACGGTGGAATGAAAAACTGTTTTTT. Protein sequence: CASGPGRWNEKLFF.

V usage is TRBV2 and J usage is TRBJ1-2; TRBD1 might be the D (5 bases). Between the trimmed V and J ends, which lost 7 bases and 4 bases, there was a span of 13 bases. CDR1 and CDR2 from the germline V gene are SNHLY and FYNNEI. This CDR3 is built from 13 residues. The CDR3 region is CASNQGAFYGYTF. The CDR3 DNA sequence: TGTGCCAGCAATCAGGGCGCTTTCTATGGCTACACCTTC.

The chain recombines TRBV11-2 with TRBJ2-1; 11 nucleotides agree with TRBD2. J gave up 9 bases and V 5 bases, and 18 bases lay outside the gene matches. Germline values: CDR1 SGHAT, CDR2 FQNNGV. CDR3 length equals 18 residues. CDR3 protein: CASSLGTSGATISGEQFF. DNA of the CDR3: TGTGCCAGCAGCCTCGGGACTAGCGGCGCTACAATTAGTGGTGAGCAGTTCTTC.

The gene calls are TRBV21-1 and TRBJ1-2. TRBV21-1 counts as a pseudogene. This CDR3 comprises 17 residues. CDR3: CASSPRTSRPGNYGYTF. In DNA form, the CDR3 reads TGTGCCAGCAGCCCAAGGACAAGCCGCCCGGGGAACTATGGCTACACCTTC.

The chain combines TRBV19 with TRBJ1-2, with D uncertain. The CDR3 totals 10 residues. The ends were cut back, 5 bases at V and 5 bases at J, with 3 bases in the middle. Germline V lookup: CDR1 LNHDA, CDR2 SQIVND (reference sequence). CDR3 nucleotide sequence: TGTGCCAGTAGTGGTTATGGCTACACCTTC. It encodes CASSGYGYTF.

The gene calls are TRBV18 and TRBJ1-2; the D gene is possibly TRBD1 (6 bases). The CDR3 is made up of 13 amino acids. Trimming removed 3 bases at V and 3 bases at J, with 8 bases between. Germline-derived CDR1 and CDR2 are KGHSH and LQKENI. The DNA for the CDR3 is TGTGCCAGCTCACCTAACAGGGACTATGGCTACACCTTC. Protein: CASSPNRDYGYTF.

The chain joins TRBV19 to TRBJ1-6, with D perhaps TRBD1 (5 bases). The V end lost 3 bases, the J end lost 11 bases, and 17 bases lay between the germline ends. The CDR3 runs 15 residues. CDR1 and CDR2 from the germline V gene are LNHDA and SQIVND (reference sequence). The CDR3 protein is CASSMVWQGPPPLHF. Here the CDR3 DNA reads TGTGCCAGTAGTATGGTCTGGCAGGGTCCGCCACCCCTCCACTTT. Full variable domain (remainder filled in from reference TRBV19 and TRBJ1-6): DGGITQSPKYLFRKEGQNVTLSCEQNLNHDAMYWYRQDPGQGLRLIYYSQIVNDFQKGDIAEGYSVSREKKESFPLTVTSAQKNPTAFYLCASSMVWQGPPPLHFGNGTRLTVT.

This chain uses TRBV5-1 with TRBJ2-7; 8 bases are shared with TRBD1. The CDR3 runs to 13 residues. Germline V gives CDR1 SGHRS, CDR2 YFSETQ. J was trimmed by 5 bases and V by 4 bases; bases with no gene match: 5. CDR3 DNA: TGCGCCAGCAGCCAGGGGGCGGCAGACGAGCAGTACTTC. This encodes CASSQGAADEQYF.

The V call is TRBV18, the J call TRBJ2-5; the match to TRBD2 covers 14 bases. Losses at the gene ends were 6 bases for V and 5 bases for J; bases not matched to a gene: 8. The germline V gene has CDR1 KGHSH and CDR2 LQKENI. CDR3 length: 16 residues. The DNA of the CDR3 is TGTGCCAGCTCGCGGACTAGCGGGGGGTCGTGGGAGACCCAGTACTTC. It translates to CASSRTSGGSWETQYF.

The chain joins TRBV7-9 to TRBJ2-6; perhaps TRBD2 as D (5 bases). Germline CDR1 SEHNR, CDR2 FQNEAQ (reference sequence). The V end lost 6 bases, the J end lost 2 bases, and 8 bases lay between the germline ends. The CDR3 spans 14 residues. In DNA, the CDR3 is TGTGCCAGCAGTCACGGGGCTGGGGCCAACGTCCTGACTTTC. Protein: CASSHGAGANVLTF.

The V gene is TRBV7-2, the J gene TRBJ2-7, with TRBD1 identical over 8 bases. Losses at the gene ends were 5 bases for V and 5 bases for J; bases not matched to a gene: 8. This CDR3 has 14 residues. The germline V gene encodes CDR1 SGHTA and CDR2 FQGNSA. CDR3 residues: CASSEGQDGDEQYF. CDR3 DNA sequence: TGTGCCAGCAGCGAGGGACAGGATGGGGACGAGCAGTACTTC.

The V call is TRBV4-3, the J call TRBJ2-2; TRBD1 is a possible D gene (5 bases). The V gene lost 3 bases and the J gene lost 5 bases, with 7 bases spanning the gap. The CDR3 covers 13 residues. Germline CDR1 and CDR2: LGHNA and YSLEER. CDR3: CASSHTGTGELFF. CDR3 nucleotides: TGCGCCAGCAGCCACACAGGTACCGGGGAGCTGTTTTTT.

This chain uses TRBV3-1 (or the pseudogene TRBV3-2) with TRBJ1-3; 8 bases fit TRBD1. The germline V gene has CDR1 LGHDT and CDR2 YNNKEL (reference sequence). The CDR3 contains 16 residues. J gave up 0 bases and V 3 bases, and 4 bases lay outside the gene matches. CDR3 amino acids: CASSHGTGNSGNTIYF. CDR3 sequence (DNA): TGTGCCAGCAGCCATGGGACAGGAAACTCTGGAAACACCATATATTTT.

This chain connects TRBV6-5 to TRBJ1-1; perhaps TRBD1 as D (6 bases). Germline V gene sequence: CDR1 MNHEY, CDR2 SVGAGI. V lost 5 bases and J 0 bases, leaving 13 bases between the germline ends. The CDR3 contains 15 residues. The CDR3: CASSTLQGMNTEAFF. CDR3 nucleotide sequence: TGTGCCAGCAGTACACTACAGGGTATGAACACTGAAGCTTTCTTT.

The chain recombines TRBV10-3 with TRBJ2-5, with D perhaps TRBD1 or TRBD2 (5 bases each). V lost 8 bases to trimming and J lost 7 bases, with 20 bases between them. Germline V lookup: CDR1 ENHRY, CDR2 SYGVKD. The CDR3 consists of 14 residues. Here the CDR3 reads CAIGRDRKPGTQYF. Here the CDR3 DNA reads TGTGCCATCGGAAGGGACCGAAAGCCGGGGACCCAGTACTTC.

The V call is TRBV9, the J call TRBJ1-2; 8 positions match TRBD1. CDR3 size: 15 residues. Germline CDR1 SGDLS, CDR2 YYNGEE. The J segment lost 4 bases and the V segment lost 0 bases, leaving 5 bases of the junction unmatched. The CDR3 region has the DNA TGTGCCAGCAGCGTAGAGGCAGGGGGCGGCTATGGCTACACCTTC. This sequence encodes CASSVEAGGGYGYTF.

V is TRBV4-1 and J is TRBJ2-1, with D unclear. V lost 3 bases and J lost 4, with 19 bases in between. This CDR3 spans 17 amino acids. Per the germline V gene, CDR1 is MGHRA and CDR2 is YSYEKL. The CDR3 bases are TGCGCCAGCAGCCACCGTATGCCCGAGCCACCGTACAATGAGCAGTTCTTC. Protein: CASSHRMPEPPYNEQFF.

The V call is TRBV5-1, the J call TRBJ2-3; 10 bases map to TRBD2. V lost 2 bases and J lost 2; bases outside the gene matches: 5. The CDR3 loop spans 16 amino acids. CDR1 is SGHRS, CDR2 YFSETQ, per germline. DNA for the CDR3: TGCGCCAGCAGCTTTGCTAGCGGGGGCCTCACAGATACGCAGTATTTT. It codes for CASSFASGGLTDTQYF. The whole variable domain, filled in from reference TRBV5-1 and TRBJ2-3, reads KAGVTQTPRYLIKTRGQQVTLSCSPISGHRSVSWYQQTPGQGLQFLFEYFSETQRNKGNFPGRFSGRQFSNSRSEMNVSTLELGDSALYLCASSFASGGLTDTQYFGPGTRLTVL.

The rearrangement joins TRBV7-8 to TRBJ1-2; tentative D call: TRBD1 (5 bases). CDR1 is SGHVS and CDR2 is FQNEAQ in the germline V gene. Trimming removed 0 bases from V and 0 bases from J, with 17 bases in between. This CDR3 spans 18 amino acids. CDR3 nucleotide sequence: TGTGCCAGCAGCTTAGCGGGACTTCCAACTGTGACTAACTATGGCTACACCTTC. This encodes CASSLAGLPTVTNYGYTF.

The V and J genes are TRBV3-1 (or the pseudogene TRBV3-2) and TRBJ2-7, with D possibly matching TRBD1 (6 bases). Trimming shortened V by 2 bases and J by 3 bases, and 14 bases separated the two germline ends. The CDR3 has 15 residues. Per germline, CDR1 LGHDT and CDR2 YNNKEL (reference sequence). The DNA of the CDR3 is TGTGCCAGCAGCCAAAAACAGGGTCCCCTCTACGAGCAGTACTTC. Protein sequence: CASSQKQGPLYEQYF.

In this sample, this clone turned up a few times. CDR3 region: CSVRTGDTEAFF. In DNA, the CDR3 is TGCAGCGTTCGCACAGGGGACACTGAAGCTTTCTTT. The rearrangement uses TRBV29-1 and TRBJ1-1; TRBD1 aligns across 7 bases. Per germline, CDR1 SQVTM and CDR2 ANQGSEA. The CDR3 spans 12 residues. V was clipped by 5 bases and J by 3 bases; unmatched bases: 3.

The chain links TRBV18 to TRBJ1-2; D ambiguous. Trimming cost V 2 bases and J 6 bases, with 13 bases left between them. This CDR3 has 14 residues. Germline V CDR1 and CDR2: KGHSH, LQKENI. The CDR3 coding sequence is TGTGCCAGCTCACCATCAGAGGGATTGGATGGCTACACCTTC. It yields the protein CASSPSEGLDGYTF.

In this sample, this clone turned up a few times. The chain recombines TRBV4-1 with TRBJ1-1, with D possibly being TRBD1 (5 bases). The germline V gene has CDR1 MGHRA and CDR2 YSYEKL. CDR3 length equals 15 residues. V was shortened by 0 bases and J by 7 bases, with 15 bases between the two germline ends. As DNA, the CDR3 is TGCGCCAGCAGCCAAGAGAGAATCCAGGGATTTGAAGCTTTCTTT. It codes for CASSQERIQGFEAFF.

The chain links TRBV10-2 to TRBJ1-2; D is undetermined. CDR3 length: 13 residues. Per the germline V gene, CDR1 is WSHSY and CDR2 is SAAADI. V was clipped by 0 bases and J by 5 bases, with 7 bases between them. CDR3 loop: CASSESTTYGYTF. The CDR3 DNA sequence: TGCGCCAGCAGTGAGTCGACCACGTATGGCTACACCTTC.

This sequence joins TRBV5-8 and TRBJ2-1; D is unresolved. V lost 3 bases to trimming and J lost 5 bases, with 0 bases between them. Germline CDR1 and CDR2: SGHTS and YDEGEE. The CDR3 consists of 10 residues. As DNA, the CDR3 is TGTGCCAGCAGCTACAATGAGCAGTTCTTC. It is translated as CASSYNEQFF.